These T cell receptor beta chains were read from a single sample in a study of blood T cells in healthy people across ages. Each CDR3 protein is one row after TCRdb ran MiXCR on the 5' RACE reads. The sample contains 500,000 to 600,000 distinct CDR3 sequences, 27% of which appear only once. Sequenced sample: blood. The origin of the receptors is a woman in her seventies in good health. The CDR3 runs from the conserved cysteine through the conserved F or W. The D gene is left open where the match is weak. Clone sizes are given selectively: once, few, many, or a class where the clone is expanded.

J gene	D gene	clone size	V gene	CDR3 DNA	CDR3 protein
TRBJ2-2	TRBD2	few	TRBV20-1	TGCAGTGCTACAGGGACTAGCGGGGGGCTTGGAGGGGAGCTGTTTTTT	CSATGTSGGLGGELFF
TRBJ2-1	-	few	TRBV6-2/TRBV6-3	TGTGCCACCATCAGGGGAGCCGCGGGCTCCTACAATGAGCAGTTCTTC	CATIRGAAGSYNEQFF
TRBJ2-2	-	-	TRBV15	TGTGCCACCAGCAGAGATTTTCAAGCCCGGGAGCTGTTTTTT	CATSRDFQARELFF
TRBJ2-6	TRBD1	-	TRBV6-2/TRBV6-3	TGTGCCAGCTCGAGGACAGGGTTCCCTGGGGCCAACGTCCTGACTTTC	CASSRTGFPGANVLTF
TRBJ1-4	-	-	TRBV3-1	TGTGCCAGCAGCCATACGACTGAGGAAAATGAAAAACTGTTTTTT	CASSHTTEENEKLFF
TRBJ1-2	-	few	TRBV6-1	TGTGCCAGCAGTCTGGGAATGAGGGGGTCTAACTATGGCTACACCTTC	CASSLGMRGSNYGYTF
TRBJ2-5	TRBD1	-	TRBV19	TGTGCCAGTAGTACGAGACAGGGTCGGCAGACCCAGTACTTC	CASSTRQGRQTQYF
TRBJ1-1	TRBD1	-	TRBV3-1	TGTGCCAGCAGTTCGAGGGGGCGGGACACTGAAGCTTTCTTT	CASSSRGRDTEAFF
TRBJ1-2	-	few	TRBV7-2	TGTGCCAGCAGCCGTCGGCGGGGGGCGCCCTATGGCTACACCTTC	CASSRRRGAPYGYTF
TRBJ2-3	TRBD2	few	TRBV20-1	TGCAGTGGACAGGGACTAGCGTTCCGCTCACATACGCAGTATTTT	CSGQGLAFRSHTQYF
TRBJ2-1	TRBD1	-	TRBV7-8	TGTGCCAGCAGCTTAAGTCGTTTTGTGAGGACAGGAGACAATGAGCAGTTCTTC	CASSLSRFVRTGDNEQFF
TRBJ2-6	-	-	TRBV28	TGTGCCAGCAGTTTATTCAGGGATGGGGCCAACGTCCTGACTTTC	CASSLFRDGANVLTF
TRBJ2-5	-	-	TRBV20-1	TGCAGTGCTAGAGATCGTACTAGCCAAGAGACCCAGTACTTC	CSARDRTSQETQYF
TRBJ2-2	-	-	TRBV24-1	TGTGCCACCAGTGGATCTCTCACCGGGGAGCTGTTTTTT	CATSGSLTGELFF
TRBJ2-7	TRBD1	-	TRBV6-6	TGTGCCAGCAGTCCCCAATCGACAGGGAAGAACTACGAGCAGTACTTC	CASSPQSTGKNYEQYF
TRBJ2-3	-	-	TRBV18	TGTGCCAGCTCACCACTTTCCAGGGGGGGAGATACGCAGTATTTT	CASSPLSRGGDTQYF
TRBJ2-1	-	-	TRBV20-1	TGCAGTGCCCCCCCGGCGGGGGCGAACAATGAGCAGTTCTTC	CSAPPAGANNEQFF
TRBJ1-1	-	few	TRBV5-1	TGCGCCAGCAGCCTAAGGGGGGAGAACACTGAAGCTTTCTTT	CASSLRGENTEAFF
TRBJ2-1	TRBD2	-	TRBV5-5	TGTGCCAGCAGCTTGACGGCGGGGGGGCCTCCGTTCTTC	CASSLTAGGPPFF
TRBJ1-2	TRBD1	-	TRBV6-1	TGTGCCAGCAGCCCTCGCCCCTCTCAGGGGGCGATCCTCTATGGCTACACCTTC	CASSPRPSQGAILYGYTF
TRBJ1-1	-	once	TRBV9	TGTGCCAGCAGCTTAAGCCTAGATAGTCCTGAAGCTTTCTTT	CASSLSLDSPEAFF
TRBJ1-6	TRBD1	-	TRBV5-1	TGCGCCAGCAGCTTGGGGGGACAGTGGCCAAATAATTCACCCCTCCACTTT	CASSLGGQWPNNSPLHF
TRBJ2-4	-	-	TRBV4-3	TGCGCCAGCAGCCTTAACCCGGCCCCCAAAAACATTCAGTACTTC	CASSLNPAPKNIQYF
TRBJ1-5	-	-	TRBV20-1	TGCAGTGCTAGGCGGGACGGAGGTCCCAATCAGCCCCAGCATTTT	CSARRDGGPNQPQHF
TRBJ1-2	-	few	TRBV5-1	TGCGCCAGCAGCTTGAATTCTCCCCCGGGGATCTATGGCTACACCTTC	CASSLNSPPGIYGYTF
TRBJ2-1	-	few	TRBV12-3/TRBV12-4	TGTGCCAGCAGTTCCTCATCTCTCTCCTACAATGAGCAGTTCTTC	CASSSSSLSYNEQFF
TRBJ2-5	-	-	TRBV5-4	TGTACCAGCAGCTTGGGTGGGACCCAAGAGACCCAGTACTTC	CTSSLGGTQETQYF
TRBJ1-1	-	-	TRBV7-6	TGTGCCAGCAGCTTAATTGCGGGCATCGACACTGAAGCTTTCTTT	CASSLIAGIDTEAFF
TRBJ2-1	-	few	TRBV6-6	TGTGCCAGCTCCCAAATGAGCTCCTACAATGAGCAGTTCTTC	CASSQMSSYNEQFF
TRBJ2-7	TRBD1	few	TRBV7-3	TGTGCCAGCAGCTTAAGAGCAGGGACAGGGGGCGACGAGCAGTACTTC	CASSLRAGTGGDEQYF
TRBJ2-3	-	-	TRBV12-5	TGTGCTAGTGGTTTGGGTGTATCCGCAGATACGCAGTATTTT	CASGLGVSADTQYF
TRBJ2-3	-	-	TRBV9	TGTGCCAGCAGCGTAGGTGGGGGGGCCCTAGGAGATACGCAGTATTTT	CASSVGGGALGDTQYF
TRBJ2-3	-	-	TRBV20-1	TGCAGTGCCATTTCGGATAGCGGGGACAGAGATACGCAGTATTTT	CSAISDSGDRDTQYF
TRBJ2-2	-	-	TRBV5-4	TGTGCCAGCAGCTTGACGGCGGCGATTAACACCGGGGAGCTGTTTTTT	CASSLTAAINTGELFF
TRBJ2-3	-	few	TRBV11-1	TGTGCCAGCGGAATAGGCGGGGAGACAGATACGCAGTATTTT	CASGIGGETDTQYF
TRBJ2-3	-	-	TRBV6-1	TGTGCCAGCAGTGAAGTTCTCTGGGCCGCTGACACAGATACGCAGTATTTT	CASSEVLWAADTDTQYF
TRBJ2-7	TRBD2	-	TRBV20-1	TGCAGTGCTAGACTAGCGGGAACCTACGAGCAGTACTTC	CSARLAGTYEQYF
TRBJ2-4	TRBD2	once	TRBV6-6	TGTGCCAGCAGTTACTCGAGCGGGGGGGCTAACATTCAGTACTTC	CASSYSSGGANIQYF
TRBJ2-4	-	-	TRBV7-2	TGTGCCAGCAGCTTAGCGGGGGGGCCTAACATTCAGTACTTC	CASSLAGGPNIQYF
TRBJ1-3	TRBD1	-	TRBV9	TGTGCCAGCAGCGTAGGGACAGGGTCGTCTGGAAACACCATATATTTT	CASSVGTGSSGNTIYF